Listed here are 8 T cell receptor beta chains from one sample, sequenced in a study of blood T cell repertoires in COVID-19. Clones were sequenced by immunoSEQ multiplex PCR, and TCRdb holds only the in-frame ones, with some missing. Of around 150,000 clones in the sample, about 74% were seen once. The sample consisted of peripheral blood. These TCRs come from a man in his sixties with acute or convalescent COVID-19.

The table lists this clone with a count of one. The chain uses TRBV9 and TRBJ2-1; D ambiguous. Germline CDR1 is SGDLS and CDR2 is YYNGEE. Trimming pared 0 bases from V and 4 bases from J, leaving 5 bases between. The CDR3 is 13 amino acids. The CDR3 region is CASSVGIYNEQFF. The CDR3 nucleotides read TGTGCCAGCAGCGTAGGTATTTACAATGAGCAGTTCTTC.

V usage is TRBV4-3 and J usage is TRBJ1-1; D not certain. The CDR3 sequence is 13 residues long. From germline, CDR1 is LGHNA and CDR2 YSLEER. Between the trimmed V and J ends, which lost 1 base and 1 base, there was a span of 4 bases. The CDR3 nucleotides are TGCGCCAGCAGCCAAGCCAGGAACACTGAAGCTTTCTTT. Protein product: CASSQARNTEAFF.

In regard to this clone: This specimen includes other DNA sequences encoding the same CDR3. This chain joins TRBV5-1 and TRBJ2-1; 11 positions agree with TRBD1. The germline gives CDR1 SGHRS, CDR2 YFSETQ. This CDR3 is 15 amino acids long. V dropped 0 bases and J dropped 6; count of bases not matched to a gene: 2. For the CDR3, the DNA is TGCGCCAGCAGCTTGGCCGGGACAGGGGGCAATGAGCAGTTCTTC. It translates to CASSLAGTGGNEQFF.

The chain employs TRBV2 and TRBJ1-2; TRBD1 is a possible D gene (5 bases). V gave up 6 bases and J gave up 3 bases, with 17 bases separating them. This CDR3 has 15 residues. The V gene's germline CDR1 is SNHLY and CDR2 FYNNEI. CDR3 sequence reads: CASRRLRGLDYGYTF. DNA of the CDR3: TGTGCCAGCAGACGGCTAAGGGGTTTGGACTATGGCTACACCTTC.

V is TRBV12-3 or TRBV12-4 and J is TRBJ1-5; 7 nucleotides agree with TRBD1. The CDR3 is 13 amino acids. The V and J ends lost 7 bases and 9 bases, in that order; junction bases with no gene match: 9. The CDR3 region is CASNVQGQGPQHF. The CDR3 DNA sequence: TGTGCCAGCAACGTACAGGGGCAGGGGCCCCAGCATTTT.

The chain couples TRBV27 to TRBJ2-5, with 13 bases that match TRBD2. In germline, CDR1 is MNHEY, CDR2 SMNVEV (reference sequence). CDR3 length: 19 amino acids. Unmatched junction bases numbered 14, after V lost 6 bases and J lost 1 base. The CDR3 coding sequence is TGTGCCAGCAGCTATACCCCCCCACTAGCGGGGGGGCCCCAAGAGACCCAGTACTTC. It codes for CASSYTPPLAGGPQETQYF.

The CDR3 loop reads CASSLGRSNEQYF. The CDR3 DNA reads TGTGCCAGCAGCTTAGGCCGTAGCAACGAGCAGTACTTC. This rearrangement joins TRBV13 to TRBJ2-7; D not resolved. Trimming took 0 bases from V and 5 from J, leaving 8 bases between them. This CDR3 is built from 13 residues. Germline CDR1 and CDR2: PRHDT and FYEKMQ (reference sequence).

The chain is built from TRBV6-5 and TRBJ2-2, with D possibly matching TRBD1 (5 bases). CDR1 is MNHEY and CDR2 is SVGAGI in the germline V gene. The CDR3 sequence is 14 residues long. Trimming cost V 2 bases and J 5 bases, with 9 bases left between them. The CDR3 protein is CASSYDSGTGELFF. CDR3 nucleotides: TGTGCCAGCAGTTACGATTCAGGGACCGGGGAGCTGTTTTTT.